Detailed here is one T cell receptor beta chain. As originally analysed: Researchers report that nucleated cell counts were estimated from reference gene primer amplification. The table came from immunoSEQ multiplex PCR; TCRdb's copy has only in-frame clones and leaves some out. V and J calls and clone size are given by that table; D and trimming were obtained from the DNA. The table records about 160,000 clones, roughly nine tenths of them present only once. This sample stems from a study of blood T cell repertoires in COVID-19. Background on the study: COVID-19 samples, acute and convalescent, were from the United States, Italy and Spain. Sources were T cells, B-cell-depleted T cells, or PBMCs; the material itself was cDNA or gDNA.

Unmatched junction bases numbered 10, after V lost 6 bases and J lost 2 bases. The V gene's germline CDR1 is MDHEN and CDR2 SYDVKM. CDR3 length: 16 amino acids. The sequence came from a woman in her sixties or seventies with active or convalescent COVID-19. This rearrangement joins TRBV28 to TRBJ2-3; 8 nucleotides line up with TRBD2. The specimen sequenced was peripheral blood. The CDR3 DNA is TGTGCCAGCAGCCTTTTTTCGGGGGGGGACACAGATACGCAGTATTTT. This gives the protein CASSLFSGGDTDTQYF.